The T cell receptor beta chain described here comes from a study of blood T cell repertoires in COVID-19. Across the whole study: Samples taken during acute and convalescent COVID-19 were collected in the United States, Italy and Spain. PBMCs, B-cell-depleted T cells, or T cells provided the cDNA or gDNA that made up the material.

V lost 6 bases, J lost 0 bases, and 12 bases lay in between. The CDR3 has 15 amino acids. CDR1 is SNHLY and CDR2 is FYNNEI in the germline V gene. Original analysis: Estimation of nucleated cell counts relied on the amplification of reference gene primers. Measured with immunoSEQ multiplex PCR; TCRdb has only the in-frame clones, and not every one. V, J and clone size are taken as reported in that table, and D and trimming were inferred from the DNA itself. The table lists 100,000 to 150,000 clones, around four fifths of them singletons, with about a tenth in the top ten. The chain uses TRBV2 and TRBJ1-5; perhaps TRBD1 as D (6 bases). The source of this sequence is a man aged 35-49 years with active or convalescent COVID-19. The sample was peripheral blood. Here the CDR3 DNA reads TGTGCCAGCAGCTCGGACAGAAATAGCAATCAGCCCCAGCATTTT. This codes for CASSSDRNSNQPQHF. Full variable domain (missing parts from reference TRBV2 and TRBJ1-5): EPEVTQTPSHQVTQMGQEVILRCVPISNHLYFYWYRQILGQKVEFLVSFYNNEISEKSEIFDDQFSVERPDGSNFTLKIRSTKLEDSAMYFCASSSDRNSNQPQHFGDGTRLSIL.